Presented here are 27 T cell receptor beta chains from one specimen sequenced in a study of cytomegalovirus exposure and HLA in healthy donors (dated by TCRdb to 2015 to 2018). Library preparation employed the immunoSEQ multiplex PCR assay. Here the immuneACCESS table is served through TCRdb, limited to in-frame sequences with V and J called. Missing clones are a known gap in these copies; in checked studies unresolved V genes cover under half, and the rest lacks a known reason. The sample table shows approximately 65,000 clones, and nearly 96% are seen once. The top ten constitute about 4.6% of the sample. The sequenced sample consisted of PBMCs. These receptors originate from a woman aged 18-29 years in good health and CMV-seropositive.

V gene TRBV15 combines with J gene TRBJ1-1; tentative D call: TRBD1 (6 bases). The V gene's germline CDR1 is LNHNV and CDR2 YYDKDF (reference sequence). Deletions cut 1 base from V and 1 base from J, with 7 bases between. This CDR3 contains 14 residues. DNA of the CDR3: TGTGCCACCAGCAGAGGGACAGAGAACACTGAAGCTTTCTTT. It codes for CATSRGTENTEAFF. Combining the CDR3 with reference TRBV15 and TRBJ1-1 gives the whole variable domain DAMVIQNPRYQVTQFGKPVTLSCSQTLNHNVMYWYQQKSSQAPKLLFHYYDKDFNNEADTPDNFQSRRPNTSFCFLDIRSPGLGDTAMYLCATSRGTENTEAFFGQGTRLTVV.

The chain couples TRBV28 to TRBJ2-7; maybe TRBD1 (6 bases). The V and J ends lost 5 bases and 6 bases respectively, with 29 bases between them. The CDR3 length is 18 residues. Looked up from germline, CDR1 is MDHEN and CDR2 is SYDVKM. In nucleotides, the CDR3 is TGTGCCAGCAGTCCTCGGGCCTCCTTCCTATGGGACATGGGCGAGCAGTACTTC. Protein product: CASSPRASFLWDMGEQYF.

V gene TRBV27 combines with J gene TRBJ2-3; TRBD2 matches 9 bases. J lost 4 bases, V lost 2 bases, and 1 base had no gene match. The CDR3 is 14 amino acids. Germline lookup yields CDR1 MNHEY and CDR2 SMNVEV (reference sequence). In nucleotides, the CDR3 is TGTGCCAGCAGTTTAGCGGGAGGGGCAGATACGCAGTATTTT. It codes for CASSLAGGADTQYF.

The rearrangement uses TRBV6-5 and TRBJ2-1, with D tentatively TRBD2 (6 bases). V was clipped by 4 bases and J by 6 bases, with 16 bases between them. The germline CDR1 and CDR2 sequences are MNHEY and SVGAGI. The CDR3 is made up of 15 amino acids. CDR3 sequence (DNA): TGTGCCAGCAGTTTAGCGGTGGCGCCTTCCAATGAGCAGTTCTTC. As protein: CASSLAVAPSNEQFF.

CDR3 coding DNA: TGTGCCAGCAGCTTATACGGGACAGGGACGAACACTGAAGCTTTCTTT. Protein: CASSLYGTGTNTEAFF. This chain uses TRBV7-6 with TRBJ1-1; TRBD1 aligns across 9 bases. The CDR3 totals 16 residues. Germline lookup yields CDR1 SGHVS and CDR2 FNYEAQ. Trimming took 2 bases from V and 1 from J; bases not matched to a gene: 5.

V usage is TRBV11-2 and J usage is TRBJ2-1; the match to TRBD2 covers 12 bases. The CDR3 is 15 amino acids. Germline lookup yields CDR1 SGHAT and CDR2 FQNNGV. With V trimmed by 5 bases and J by 8 bases, 7 bases remained unmatched. The CDR3, as DNA: TGTGCCAGCAGCCCCCGACTAGCGGGAGACCATGAGCAGTTCTTC. Encoded protein: CASSPRLAGDHEQFF.

This chain uses TRBV7-9 with TRBJ2-7, with 10 nucleotides matching TRBD1. The CDR3 covers 15 residues. Germline values: CDR1 SEHNR, CDR2 FQNEAQ (reference sequence). V lost 7 bases, J lost 1 base, and 7 bases stayed unmatched. CDR3: CASTRTGGSSYEQYF. CDR3 in DNA: TGTGCCAGCACCAGGACAGGGGGTTCTTCCTACGAGCAGTACTTC.

The CDR3 region is CASTPTGLVGQPQHF. The CDR3 DNA reads as TGTGCCAGCACCCCGACAGGGTTGGTGGGCCAGCCCCAGCATTTT. J is TRBJ1-5 and V is TRBV28; 7 bases fit TRBD1. The CDR3 consists of 15 residues. V was pared by 7 bases and J by 7 bases, with 13 bases of the junction left unmatched. Germline-derived CDR1 and CDR2 are MDHEN and SYDVKM.

This sequence joins TRBV18 and TRBJ2-7, with 7 bases identical to TRBD1. V lost 3 bases to trimming and J lost 7 bases; unmatched junction nucleotides: 12. CDR1 is KGHSH and CDR2 is LQKENI in the germline V gene. This CDR3 region has 15 residues. The chain's CDR3 is CASSPLERGLGEQYF. In DNA form, the CDR3 reads TGTGCCAGCTCACCCTTGGAGAGGGGGCTTGGGGAGCAGTACTTC. The full variable domain, rest sourced from reference TRBV18 and TRBJ2-7, is NAGVMQNPRHLVRRRGQEARLRCSPMKGHSHVYWYRQLPEEGLKFMVYLQKENIIDESGMPKERFSAEFPKEGPSILRIQQVVRGDSAAYFCASSPLERGLGEQYFGPGTRLTVT.

This chain uses TRBV19 with TRBJ2-6, with 7 positions matching TRBD1. From germline, CDR1 is LNHDA and CDR2 SQIVND (reference sequence). J gave up 3 bases and V 9 bases, and 5 bases lay outside the gene matches. The CDR3 is made up of 14 amino acids. CDR3 coding DNA: TGTGCCAGCGACACAGGGGTTGGGGCCAACGTCCTGACTTTC. This encodes CASDTGVGANVLTF.

The V call is TRBV4-1, the J call TRBJ2-1; possible D gene TRBD1, 6 bases. The germline gives CDR1 MGHRA, CDR2 YSYEKL. Trimming cost V 0 bases and J 3 bases, with 12 bases left between them. This CDR3 contains 16 residues. The CDR3 DNA sequence: TGCGCCAGCAGCCAAGATAGCCTAGGGGGCTACAATGAGCAGTTCTTC. It codes for CASSQDSLGGYNEQFF.

This chain connects TRBV4-1 to TRBJ1-2; D is unresolved. V was cut by 4 bases and J by 4 bases, with 13 bases left in between. This CDR3 is 14 amino acids long. Germline V gene data show CDR1 as MGHRA and CDR2 as YSYEKL. The CDR3 reads CASSLRSSSYGYTF. DNA of the CDR3: TGCGCCAGCAGCCTCCGCTCGAGTTCCTATGGCTACACCTTC.

The chain recombines TRBV13 with TRBJ2-5, with 9 bases fitting TRBD2. CDR1 and CDR2 from the germline V gene are PRHDT and FYEKMQ (reference sequence). The CDR3 has 15 amino acids. The V segment lost 3 bases and the J segment 5 bases; nucleotides outside the gene matches: 7. The CDR3 is CASSFAGGPGETQYF. The CDR3 DNA is TGTGCCAGCAGCTTCGCGGGAGGGCCCGGGGAGACCCAGTACTTC.

The CDR3 spells CASSQVSGLAGNEQFF. The CDR3 DNA is TGCGCCAGCAGCCAAGTCTCGGGACTAGCGGGCAATGAGCAGTTCTTC. The chain uses TRBV4-1 and TRBJ2-1; 12 bases map to TRBD2. Germline loops: CDR1 MGHRA, CDR2 YSYEKL. V shed 1 base and J 6 bases; nucleotides not matched to a gene: 4. The CDR3 is 16 amino acids.

With respect to this clone: Sequence at one end of the junction differs from germline and may be a read error. This chain connects TRBV28 to TRBJ1-5, with 7 positions matching TRBD1. The CDR3 is made up of 11 amino acids. Germline V gene lookup returns CDR1 MDHEN and CDR2 SYDVKM. The CDR3 bases are TGCGCAGGGGGTAAGGTTCAGCCCCAGCATTTT. This codes for CAGGKVQPQHF.

The J gene is TRBJ1-1, the V gene TRBV5-6; D is uncertain. The CDR3 totals 16 residues. Trimming shortened V by 7 bases and J by 6 bases, and 25 bases separated the two germline ends. Per germline, CDR1 SGHDT and CDR2 YYEEEE. The DNA of the CDR3 is TGTGCCAGCTCCCAAGATGGGCGAGGGTGGAGCGCTGAAGCTTTCTTT. It encodes CASSQDGRGWSAEAFF.

In the case of this clone: Relative to the germline gene, one junction end is altered; a read error may explain this. For the CDR3, the DNA is TGCGCCAGCAGTGACGGACTAGCCCACGCGGACCTCTTC. The encoded protein is CASSDGLAHADLF. This sequence joins TRBV10-2 and TRBJ2-1, with 8 bases matching TRBD2. The germline CDR1 and CDR2 sequences are WSHSY and SAAADI. CDR3 length: 13 amino acids.

The rearrangement uses TRBV6-1 and TRBJ2-3; 13 bases line up with TRBD2. The CDR3 totals 20 residues. V gave up 4 bases and J gave up 2 bases; unmatched junction bases: 15. Germline assignment: CDR1 MNHNS and CDR2 SASEGT. CDR3 in DNA: TGTGCCAGCAGTGGAACCAGGACTAGCGGGAGTTTCCTGAACACAGATACGCAGTATTTT. This codes for CASSGTRTSGSFLNTDTQYF.

The V and J genes are TRBV9 and TRBJ2-3; 10 bases map to TRBD2. Germline CDR1 reads SGDLS; CDR2 reads YYNGEE. The V segment lost 0 bases and the J segment 4 bases; nucleotides outside the gene matches: 2. The CDR3 has 15 amino acids. The CDR3 reads CASSVASGRPDTQYF. In DNA, the CDR3 is TGTGCCAGCAGCGTAGCTAGCGGGAGACCAGATACGCAGTATTTT.

The V call is TRBV7-2, the J call TRBJ2-1; 11 bases are shared with TRBD2. Trimming removed 0 bases from V and 8 bases from J; junction bases left unmatched: 12. This CDR3 region has 18 residues. Germline CDR1 SGHTA, CDR2 FQGNSA. CDR3 region: CASSLALSSGRNGDEQFF. The DNA of the CDR3 is TGTGCCAGCAGCTTAGCGCTTTCTAGCGGGAGGAATGGCGATGAGCAGTTCTTC. Full variable domain (outside the CDR3, taken from reference TRBV7-2 and TRBJ2-1): GAGVSQSPSNKVTEKGKDVELRCDPISGHTALYWYRQSLGQGLEFLIYFQGNSAPDKSGLPSDRFSAERTGGSVSTLTIQRTQQEDSAVYLCASSLALSSGRNGDEQFFGPGTRLTVL.

The CDR3 DNA is TGCGCCAGCAGCCAAGATCCACAGGGGGGGCATCAGCCCCAGCATTTT. Encoded protein: CASSQDPQGGHQPQHF. The V and J genes are TRBV4-3 and TRBJ1-5; 8 positions match TRBD1. V lost 0 bases and J lost 5; bases outside the gene matches: 6. CDR3 size: 16 residues. CDR1 LGHNA and CDR2 YSLEER come from the germline V gene.

V and J are TRBV28 and TRBJ2-1, with TRBD1 identical over 10 bases. The CDR3 extends over 15 amino acids. Germline trimming cut 6 bases from V and 6 bases from J; bases unmatched to any gene: 8. Germline values: CDR1 MDHEN, CDR2 SYDVKM. DNA of the CDR3: TGTGCCAGCAGGGCCGGGACAGGGGAGAGCAATGAGCAGTTCTTC. Translation gives CASRAGTGESNEQFF.

The V and J genes are TRBV5-1 and TRBJ2-5, with a possible D match to TRBD2 (6 bases). The V gene's germline CDR1 is SGHRS and CDR2 YFSETQ. There are 14 residues in the CDR3. Trimming took 4 bases from V and 4 from J, leaving 14 bases between them. In DNA form, the CDR3 reads TGCGCCAGCAGCACCGGACTGGGGGGAGAGACCCAGTACTTC. Translation gives CASSTGLGGETQYF.

V gene TRBV4-3 combines with J gene TRBJ2-7, with TRBD2 identical over 11 bases. Germline CDR1 reads LGHNA; CDR2 reads YSLEER. V lost 0 bases and J lost 5; bases outside the gene matches: 3. The CDR3 has 15 amino acids. Here the CDR3 DNA reads TGCGCCAGCAGCCAAGAACTAGCGGGAGCGGACGAGCAGTACTTC. This gives the protein CASSQELAGADEQYF.

This clone has a single count. The chain is built from TRBV10-2 and TRBJ2-2; 9 bases are shared with TRBD1. The germline V gene has CDR1 WSHSY and CDR2 SAAADI. The length of the CDR3 is 15 residues. The junction had 6 bases not matched to a gene; V was cut back by 7 bases and J by 3 bases. This chain's CDR3 is CASKKTGGDTGELFF. In nucleotides, the CDR3 is TGCGCCAGCAAGAAGACAGGGGGTGACACCGGGGAGCTGTTTTTT.

The V and J genes are TRBV19 and TRBJ2-7, with 7 bases lining up with TRBD2. With V trimmed by 3 bases and J by 6 bases, 11 bases remained unmatched. The CDR3 is 15 residues long. The germline gives CDR1 LNHDA, CDR2 SQIVND (reference sequence). This CDR3 reads CASSIMSAGAGEQYF. The CDR3 coding sequence is TGTGCCAGTAGTATTATGTCGGCGGGAGCTGGCGAGCAGTACTTC.

The J gene is TRBJ2-7, the V gene TRBV9, with 8 nucleotides matching TRBD1. Germline V CDR1 and CDR2: SGDLS, YYNGEE. The CDR3 runs to 15 residues. J lost 3 bases, V lost 4 bases, and 9 bases had no gene match. CDR3: CASSPNGQGYYEQYF. For the CDR3, the DNA is TGTGCCAGCAGCCCAAACGGACAGGGCTACTACGAGCAGTACTTC.